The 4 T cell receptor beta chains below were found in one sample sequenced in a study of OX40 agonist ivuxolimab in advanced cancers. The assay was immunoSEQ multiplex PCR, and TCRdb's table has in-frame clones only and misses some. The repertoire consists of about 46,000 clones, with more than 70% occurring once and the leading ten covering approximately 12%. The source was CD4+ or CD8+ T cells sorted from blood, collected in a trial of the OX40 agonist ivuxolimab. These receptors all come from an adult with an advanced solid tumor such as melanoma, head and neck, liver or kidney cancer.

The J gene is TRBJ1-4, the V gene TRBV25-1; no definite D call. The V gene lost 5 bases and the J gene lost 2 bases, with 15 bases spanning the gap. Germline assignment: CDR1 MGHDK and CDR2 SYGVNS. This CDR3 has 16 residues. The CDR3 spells CASSPNLVGTNEKLFF. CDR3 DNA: TGTGCCAGCAGTCCGAATTTAGTGGGGACTAATGAAAAACTGTTTTTT.

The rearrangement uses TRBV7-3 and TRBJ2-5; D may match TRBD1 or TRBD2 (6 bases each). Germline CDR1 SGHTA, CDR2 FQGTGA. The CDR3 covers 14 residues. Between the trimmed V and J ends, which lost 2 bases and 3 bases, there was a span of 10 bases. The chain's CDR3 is CASSLWGAEETQYF. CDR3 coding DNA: TGTGCCAGCAGCTTATGGGGGGCCGAAGAGACCCAGTACTTC.

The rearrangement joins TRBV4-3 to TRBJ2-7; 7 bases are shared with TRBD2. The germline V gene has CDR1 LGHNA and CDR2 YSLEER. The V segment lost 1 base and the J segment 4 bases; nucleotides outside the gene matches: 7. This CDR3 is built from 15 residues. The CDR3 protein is CASSQGRDYRYEQYF. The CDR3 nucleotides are TGCGCCAGCAGCCAAGGCCGGGACTATCGGTACGAGCAGTACTTC.

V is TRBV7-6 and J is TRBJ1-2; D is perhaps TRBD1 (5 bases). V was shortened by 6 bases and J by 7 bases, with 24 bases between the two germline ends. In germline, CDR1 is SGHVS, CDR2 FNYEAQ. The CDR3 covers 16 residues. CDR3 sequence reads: CASSPAASAGLRGYTF. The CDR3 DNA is TGTGCCAGCAGTCCAGCAGCTTCGGCAGGGCTGCGTGGCTACACCTTC.